These 27 T cell receptor beta chains came from one sample sequenced in a study of control samples from healthy donors and cancer patients. The protocol was immunoSEQ multiplex PCR, while the TCRdb copy is restricted to in-frame clones and leaves out a portion. The repertoire holds 150,000 to 200,000 clones, with approximately 90% as singletons. Sequencing was done on a sample of blood. These receptors originate from a man aged 30-40 years in good health.

CDR3: CASARREQYF. DNA of the CDR3: TGTGCCAGTGCTCGGCGCGAGCAGTACTTC. The chain combines TRBV7-9 with TRBJ2-7; no reliable D call. The CDR3 runs 10 residues. V was pared by 9 bases and J by 6 bases, with 9 bases between. The germline CDR1 and CDR2 sequences are SEHNR and FQNEAQ (reference sequence). The complete variable domain, with remaining parts taken from reference TRBV7-9 and TRBJ2-7, reads DTGVSQNPRHKITKRGQNVTFRCDPISEHNRLYWYRQTLGQGPEFLTYFQNEAQLEKSRLLSDRFSAERPKGSFSTLEIQRTEQGDSAMYLCASARREQYFGPGTRLTVT.

DNA of the CDR3: TGTGCCAGTAGTCCTGGGGGCCTCACAGGGCCTAACACTGAAGCTTTCTTT. Amino acid sequence: CASSPGGLTGPNTEAFF. This chain uses TRBV19 with TRBJ1-1, with D possibly TRBD1 on 6 matching bases. Germline CDR1 LNHDA, CDR2 SQIVND (reference sequence). Trimming cost V 5 bases and J 2 bases, with 21 bases left between them. The CDR3 is 17 amino acids.

V is TRBV7-5 and J is TRBJ2-1; TRBD1, the D gene given by the table, was not confirmed from the DNA. TRBV7-5 is an annotated pseudogene. The CDR3 spans 14 residues. The CDR3 DNA follows: TGTGTCAGAAGGTTTACAGGGGGCTATAATGAGCAGTTCTTC. This translates into CVRRFTGGYNEQFF.

The genes are TRBV6-1 and TRBJ1-1; D is possibly TRBD1 (6 bases). V lost 4 bases and J 2 bases, leaving 17 bases between the germline ends. The CDR3 runs to 16 residues. From germline, CDR1 is MNHNS and CDR2 SASEGT. The CDR3 nucleotides read TGTGCCAGCAGTGGAAGACAGGTCTCACGAAACACTGAAGCTTTCTTT. Translating it yields CASSGRQVSRNTEAFF.

This clone was recorded only once. This rearrangement joins TRBV5-1 to TRBJ1-1, with D uncertain. The CDR3 runs to 16 residues. The V gene lost 1 base and the J gene lost 4 bases, with 17 bases spanning the gap. Germline values: CDR1 SGHRS, CDR2 YFSETQ. CDR3 sequence reads: CASSLFVGKGGTEAFF. The CDR3 DNA reads as TGCGCCAGCAGCTTGTTCGTCGGTAAGGGAGGCACTGAAGCTTTCTTT.

V gene TRBV27 combines with J gene TRBJ1-2; D possibly corresponds to TRBD1 (6 bases). The germline V and J ends were trimmed by 4 bases and 8 bases, with 20 bases remaining between them. In germline, CDR1 is MNHEY, CDR2 SMNVEV (reference sequence). The CDR3 sequence is 15 residues long. CDR3 in amino acids: CASSWAGLQTGGYTF. CDR3 nucleotide sequence: TGTGCCAGCAGTTGGGCAGGGTTACAAACAGGGGGCTACACCTTC.

The chain has TRBV5-8 and TRBJ2-5; D perhaps matches TRBD2 (5 bases). The CDR3 covers 14 residues. Trimming removed 4 bases from V and 5 bases from J, with 15 bases in between. Germline loops: CDR1 SGHTS, CDR2 YDEGEE. The CDR3 coding sequence is TGTGCCAGCAGCCCTGGTACCCGGAGGGAGACCCAGTACTTC. It yields the protein CASSPGTRRETQYF.

This chain connects TRBV7-9 to TRBJ1-2, with D possibly matching TRBD1 (6 bases). The length of the CDR3 is 14 residues. From germline, CDR1 is SEHNR and CDR2 FQNEAQ (reference sequence). V shed 5 bases and J shed 4 bases, with 14 bases lying between them. In DNA, the CDR3 is TGTGCCAGCAGCCCTGGGGGGCAGACCTATGGCTACACCTTC. This gives the protein CASSPGGQTYGYTF.

The genes are TRBV6-2 or TRBV6-3 and TRBJ1-1; 8 nucleotides align to TRBD1. Germline values: CDR1 MNHEY, CDR2 SVGEGT. Trimming cost V 5 bases and J 0 bases; bases outside gene matches: 8. CDR3 length: 16 residues. The CDR3 DNA is TGTGCCAGCAGTGACCGGACAGGGCTCATGAACACTGAAGCTTTCTTT. This gives the protein CASSDRTGLMNTEAFF.

This chain connects TRBV29-1 to TRBJ2-2, with TRBD1 identical over 7 bases. CDR3 length equals 14 residues. Germline V lookup: CDR1 SQVTM, CDR2 ANQGSEA. V was pared by 6 bases and J by 0 bases, with 4 bases of the junction left unmatched. CDR3 coding DNA: TGCAGCGTCGGGACAGCTGCGAACACCGGGGAGCTGTTTTTT. This codes for CSVGTAANTGELFF.

With regard to this clone: This sample includes further DNA sequences coding for the same CDR3. This chain connects TRBV12-3 or TRBV12-4 to TRBJ1-1; 8 bases map to TRBD1. The CDR3 extends over 13 amino acids. The V segment lost 6 bases and the J segment 4 bases; nucleotides outside the gene matches: 4. The CDR3 DNA reads TGTGCCAGCAGCCTGACAGGGGCCACTGAAGCTTTCTTT. It specifies CASSLTGATEAFF.

As to this clone: The same CDR3 also results from other DNA sequences found in this sample. The chain links TRBV9 to TRBJ2-1, with 13 bases identical to TRBD2. This CDR3 contains 15 residues. The V segment lost 0 bases and the J segment 6 bases; nucleotides outside the gene matches: 0. Germline assignment: CDR1 SGDLS and CDR2 YYNGEE. The CDR3 DNA sequence: TGTGCCAGCAGCGTAGGACTAGCGGGGGGCAATGAGCAGTTCTTC. Translation: CASSVGLAGGNEQFF.

This chain links TRBV5-4 with TRBJ1-5; unclear D gene. In germline, CDR1 is SGHNT, CDR2 YYREEE (reference sequence). V lost 0 bases, J lost 4 bases, and 8 bases lay in between. This CDR3 comprises 14 residues. The CDR3 is CASSLDPGNQPQHF. The CDR3 coding sequence is TGTGCCAGCAGCTTGGACCCGGGGAATCAGCCCCAGCATTTT. Full variable domain (outside the CDR3, taken from reference TRBV5-4 and TRBJ1-5): ETGVTQSPTHLIKTRGQQVTLRCSSQSGHNTVSWYQQALGQGPQFIFQYYREEENGRGNFPPRFSGLQFPNYSSELNVNALELDDSALYLCASSLDPGNQPQHFGDGTRLSIL.

The V call is TRBV11-2, the J call TRBJ2-1, with D hard to call. The germline V and J ends were trimmed by 1 base and 6 bases, with 1 base remaining between them. The CDR3 sequence is 11 residues long. CDR1 SGHAT and CDR2 FQNNGV come from the germline V gene. CDR3 protein: CASSLANEQFF. Written as DNA, the CDR3 is TGTGCCAGCAGCTTAGCCAATGAGCAGTTCTTC.

The chain links TRBV21-1 to TRBJ2-3; the D segment call TRBD2 is taken from the table without a DNA check. TRBV21-1 is tagged as a pseudogene. This CDR3 region has 11 residues. The chain's CDR3 is CASSSADTQYF. CDR3 sequence (DNA): TGTGCCAGCAGCTCCGCAGATACGCAGTATTTT.

This chain uses TRBV15 with TRBJ2-3; D is unclear. The CDR3 is made up of 15 amino acids. Germline assignment: CDR1 LNHNV and CDR2 YYDKDF (reference sequence). The V gene lost 1 base and the J gene lost 5 bases, with 13 bases spanning the gap. This CDR3 reads CATSRARGRGDTQYF. In DNA, the CDR3 is TGTGCCACCAGCAGAGCGAGAGGAAGAGGAGATACGCAGTATTTT.

V is TRBV4-3 and J is TRBJ2-7; either TRBD1 or TRBD2 may supply D (6 bases each). V lost 0 bases and J 5 bases, leaving 17 bases between the germline ends. Germline assignment: CDR1 LGHNA and CDR2 YSLEER. The CDR3 is made up of 16 amino acids. The CDR3 bases are TGCGCCAGCAGCCAAGATTCCGGGGGCCTGAATCACGAGCAGTACTTC. Translated: CASSQDSGGLNHEQYF.

The chain links TRBV6-5 to TRBJ2-3; possible D gene TRBD1, 6 bases. V dropped 4 bases and J dropped 6 bases, with 11 bases sitting between them. The CDR3 covers 13 residues. CDR1 is MNHEY, CDR2 SVGAGI, per germline. CDR3 DNA sequence: TGTGCCAGCAGTTTAACAGGGTGGGATACGCAGTATTTT. Translated: CASSLTGWDTQYF.

The V call is TRBV7-9, the J call TRBJ1-1; TRBD1 matches 7 bases. V shed 5 bases, J shed 4 bases, and the junction held 13 bases outside the gene matches. The CDR3 totals 16 residues. Germline values: CDR1 SEHNR, CDR2 FQNEAQ (reference sequence). This CDR3 reads CASSTGQLGRGTEAFF. For the CDR3, the DNA is TGTGCCAGCAGCACGGGACAGTTAGGCCGGGGCACTGAAGCTTTCTTT.

This clone was counted once. V usage is TRBV4-1 and J usage is TRBJ1-4; no clear D. The CDR3 spans 15 residues. The ends were cut back, 3 bases at V and 6 bases at J, with 14 bases in the middle. CDR1 is MGHRA, CDR2 YSYEKL, per germline. DNA for the CDR3: TGCGCCAGCAGCCACCCTAGGATTCGGGATGAAAAACTGTTTTTT. This codes for CASSHPRIRDEKLFF.

This rearrangement joins TRBV5-6 to TRBJ1-2, with D tentatively TRBD1 (6 bases). Germline CDR1 is SGHDT and CDR2 is YYEEEE. The germline V and J ends were trimmed by 4 bases and 2 bases, with 12 bases remaining between them. The CDR3 has 14 residues. The CDR3: CASSLRGSNYGYTF. CDR3 DNA sequence: TGTGCCAGCAGCCTCAGGGGAAGCAACTATGGCTACACCTTC. Supplemented by reference TRBV5-6 and TRBJ1-2, the full variable domain reads DAGVTQSPTHLIKTRGQQVTLRCSPKSGHDTVSWYQQALGQGPQFIFQYYEEEERQRGNFPDRFSGHQFPNYSSELNVNALLLGDSALYLCASSLRGSNYGYTFGSGTRLTVV.

The rearrangement uses TRBV28 and TRBJ2-1; D perhaps matches TRBD1 (6 bases). Per germline, CDR1 MDHEN and CDR2 SYDVKM. The CDR3 runs 15 residues. V was cut by 6 bases and J by 8 bases, with 20 bases left in between. For the CDR3, the DNA is TGTGCCAGCAGATCGACAGGAGAGGGAATTGATGAGCAGTTCTTC. It yields the protein CASRSTGEGIDEQFF. Supplemented by reference TRBV28 and TRBJ2-1, the full variable domain reads DVKVTQSSRYLVKRTGEKVFLECVQDMDHENMFWYRQDPGLGLRLIYFSYDVKMKEKGDIPEGYSVSREKKERFSLILESASTNQTSMYLCASRSTGEGIDEQFFGPGTRLTVL.

A remark on this clone: One end of the junction is discordant with germline, which a read error may explain. The rearrangement links TRBV23-1 to TRBJ1-1, with no clear D. TRBV23-1 is identified as an open reading frame with a role that is uncertain. This CDR3 is built from 15 residues. CDR3 nucleotides: TGCGCCAGCAGTCAATCGATCTATTCGGTCACTGGAGCTTTCTTT. The encoded protein is CASSQSIYSVTGAFF.

The V and J genes are TRBV10-1 and TRBJ2-7; 7 positions match TRBD2. V lost 3 bases to trimming and J lost 0 bases; unmatched junction nucleotides: 2. In germline, CDR1 is WNHNN, CDR2 SYGVQD (reference sequence). The CDR3 extends over 14 amino acids. The CDR3 nucleotides are TGCGCCAGCAGTGACAGCGGGGCCTCCTACGAGCAGTACTTC. As protein: CASSDSGASYEQYF.

The J gene is TRBJ1-3, the V gene TRBV13; a weak D match, TRBD1 (6 bases). The CDR3 length is 16 residues. From germline, CDR1 is PRHDT and CDR2 FYEKMQ (reference sequence). Deletions cut 1 base from V and 4 bases from J, with 14 bases between. CDR3 sequence: CASSLETSGAGNTIYF. In DNA, the CDR3 is TGTGCCAGCAGCTTAGAGACTTCAGGGGCAGGAAACACCATATATTTT.

The gene calls are TRBV7-8 and TRBJ2-1; 7 nucleotides agree with TRBD2. Germline values: CDR1 SGHVS, CDR2 FQNEAQ. CDR3 size: 16 residues. V gave up 3 bases and J gave up 4 bases; unmatched junction bases: 9. Here the CDR3 reads CASSFERLAAYNEQFF. The CDR3 DNA is TGTGCCAGCAGCTTCGAACGACTAGCAGCATACAATGAGCAGTTCTTC.

This chain connects TRBV30 to TRBJ2-1; D call uncertain. The CDR3 runs 14 residues. V was trimmed by 4 bases and J by 0 bases, leaving 10 bases between them. Germline values: CDR1 GTSNPN, CDR2 SVGIG (reference sequence). The CDR3 region has the DNA TGTGCCTGGAAGCCCCGGCCCTCCTACAATGAGCAGTTCTTC. This gives the protein CAWKPRPSYNEQFF.